Each of the 21 T cell receptor beta chains below was sequenced from the same sample in a study of blood T cell repertoires in COVID-19. Sequencing was performed with immunoSEQ multiplex PCR; in TCRdb, only in-frame clones are kept and a portion is missing. The sample yields approximately 280,000 clones, 87% seen once. Sequenced input: PBMCs or T cells enriched from blood (not recorded which). The receptors stem from a woman in her thirties or forties who had recovered from COVID-19.

The chain is built from TRBV27 and TRBJ1-1, with 9 nucleotides matching TRBD1. Trimming removed 5 bases from V and 10 bases from J; junction bases left unmatched: 11. The CDR3 loop spans 14 amino acids. CDR1 MNHEY and CDR2 SMNVEV come from the germline V gene (reference sequence). The CDR3 sequence: CASSPQPTGGRAFF. The CDR3 bases are TGTGCCAGCAGTCCGCAACCGACAGGGGGGAGAGCTTTCTTT.

The genes are TRBV6-5 and TRBJ2-3; TRBD2 matches 10 bases. The germline V gene has CDR1 MNHEY and CDR2 SVGAGI. The V and J ends lost 3 bases and 3 bases, in that order; junction bases with no gene match: 6. CDR3 length: 16 amino acids. CDR3 sequence reads: CASSYGLAGVTDTQYF. As DNA, the CDR3 is TGTGCCAGCAGTTATGGGCTAGCGGGAGTTACAGATACGCAGTATTTT.

This clone was seen once. This chain joins TRBV5-1 and TRBJ2-5, with D perhaps matching TRBD2 (5 bases). V shed 0 bases and J shed 5 bases, with 11 bases lying between them. The CDR3 sequence is 14 residues long. The germline V gene has CDR1 SGHRS and CDR2 YFSETQ. CDR3 sequence (DNA): TGCGCCAGCAGCTTGGCCGGGAAGGAGGAGACCCAGTACTTC. Translating gives CASSLAGKEETQYF.

V gene TRBV19 combines with J gene TRBJ1-2; possible D gene TRBD1, 6 bases. The germline CDR1 and CDR2 sequences are LNHDA and SQIVND (reference sequence). The CDR3 length is 13 residues. V was pared by 5 bases and J by 8 bases, with 15 bases between. DNA for the CDR3: TGTGCCAGTAGTGTTCACAGGGAATGGGGCTACACCTTC. The encoded protein is CASSVHREWGYTF.

This clone was observed a few times. This chain uses TRBV19 with TRBJ2-1; D is uncertain. The length of the CDR3 is 14 residues. The V gene's germline CDR1 is LNHDA and CDR2 SQIVND (reference sequence). The germline V and J ends were trimmed by 3 bases and 9 bases, with 15 bases remaining between them. The CDR3 DNA sequence: TGTGCCAGTAGTATGAGTAATCCGACAAGTGAGCAGTTCTTC. As protein: CASSMSNPTSEQFF.

The rearrangement uses TRBV7-3 and TRBJ2-3, with 11 bases lining up with TRBD2. V gave up 5 bases and J gave up 2 bases; unmatched junction bases: 6. Looked up from germline, CDR1 is SGHTA and CDR2 is FQGTGA. The CDR3 extends over 16 amino acids. The CDR3 DNA reads TGTGCCAGCAGCCCAGTAGCGGGAGGGCCCACAGATACGCAGTATTTT. Translation gives CASSPVAGGPTDTQYF.

This rearrangement joins TRBV12-3 or TRBV12-4 to TRBJ2-1, with a possible D match to TRBD1 (5 bases). V lost 6 bases and J lost 9, with 9 bases in between. CDR3 size: 11 residues. This CDR3 reads CASRDRGEQFF. The CDR3 DNA is TGTGCCAGCAGGGATAGGGGTGAGCAGTTCTTC.

The CDR3 DNA sequence: TGTGCCACCAGCAGGACAGGGGACGAGCAGTACTTC. This sequence encodes CATSRTGDEQYF. J is TRBJ2-7 and V is TRBV15; 8 nucleotides match TRBD1. Germline-derived CDR1 and CDR2 are LNHNV and YYDKDF (reference sequence). Losses at the gene ends were 3 bases for V and 5 bases for J; bases not matched to a gene: 0. The CDR3 spans 12 residues.

A single count supports this clone. V is TRBV24-1 and J is TRBJ2-3, with D possibly being TRBD1 (6 bases). The CDR3 is 16 residues long. Germline CDR1 and CDR2: KGHDR and SFDVKD. Trimming took 7 bases from V and 2 from J, leaving 18 bases between them. This chain's CDR3 is CATSPTPGHSTDTQYF. The CDR3 DNA reads TGTGCCACCAGCCCCACCCCGGGACACTCCACAGATACGCAGTATTTT.

This chain uses TRBV3-1 (or the pseudogene TRBV3-2) with TRBJ2-5; no reliable D call. The CDR3 is 12 amino acids. Trimming took 4 bases from V and 5 from J, leaving 8 bases between them. Germline loops: CDR1 LGHDT, CDR2 YNNKEL (reference sequence). The DNA for the CDR3 is TGTGCCAGCAGCCCCCTCGGGGAGACCCAGTACTTC. Translation gives CASSPLGETQYF.

The chain combines TRBV28 with TRBJ1-6; TRBD1 aligns across 8 bases. Germline-derived CDR1 and CDR2 are MDHEN and SYDVKM. This CDR3 comprises 15 residues. The V gene end was trimmed by 5 bases and the J gene end by 7 bases; junction bases not matched to a gene: 7. The CDR3 coding sequence is TGTGCCAGCAGTGTCAGACAGGGGCGGAATTCACCCCTCCACTTT. It specifies CASSVRQGRNSPLHF.

This chain uses TRBV4-1 with TRBJ2-1; D uncertain. V lost 0 bases, J lost 9 bases, and 27 bases lay in between. Germline CDR1 reads MGHRA; CDR2 reads YSYEKL. This CDR3 has 19 amino acids. CDR3 DNA: TGCGCCAGCAGCCAAGATCCTACTATACCCCAGCTCACGTCGGGTGAGCAGTTCTTC. It codes for CASSQDPTIPQLTSGEQFF.

CDR3 DNA: TGCGCCAGCAGCCAAGGCTGGACAGGCACCGGGGAGCTGTTTTTT. It is translated as CASSQGWTGTGELFF. The rearrangement joins TRBV4-1 to TRBJ2-2, with 7 nucleotides matching TRBD1. The CDR3 covers 15 residues. Trimming at V came to 1 base and at J to 4 bases, leaving 3 bases not matched to a gene. In germline, CDR1 is MGHRA, CDR2 YSYEKL.

V usage is TRBV10-3 and J usage is TRBJ1-2; D is unclear. Germline-derived CDR1 and CDR2 are ENHRY and SYGVKD. V was trimmed by 6 bases and J by 8 bases, leaving 13 bases between them. The CDR3 totals 12 residues. CDR3 amino acids: CAIRDGGLGYTF. In DNA form, the CDR3 reads TGTGCCATCAGGGATGGAGGGTTGGGCTACACCTTC.

In its sample, this clone was seen a few times. V and J are TRBV6-2 or TRBV6-3 and TRBJ2-7; perhaps TRBD2 as D (5 bases). Trimming left V 0 bases short and J 4 bases short, with 10 bases between. The CDR3 is 14 residues long. Per the germline V gene, CDR1 is MNHEY and CDR2 is SVGEGT. The CDR3 bases are TGTGCCAGCAGTTACTCGACTACTAGTTACGAGCAGTACTTC. It yields the protein CASSYSTTSYEQYF.

This rearrangement joins TRBV6-2 or TRBV6-3 to TRBJ2-1; 10 nucleotides line up with TRBD1. The V and J ends lost 5 bases and 2 bases, in that order; junction bases with no gene match: 3. The CDR3 totals 15 residues. Germline values: CDR1 MNHEY, CDR2 SVGEGT. CDR3 in DNA: TGTGCCAGCAGTAGGGACAGGGGCGCCTACAATGAGCAGTTCTTC. It encodes CASSRDRGAYNEQFF.

The rearrangement uses TRBV18 and TRBJ1-2; TRBD1 matches at 8 bases. V lost 6 bases, J lost 6 bases, and 3 bases stayed unmatched. Germline V gene data show CDR1 as KGHSH and CDR2 as LQKENI. This CDR3 contains 12 residues. The CDR3 DNA is TGTGCCAGCTCGGAACAGGGGGATGGCTACACCTTC. It yields the protein CASSEQGDGYTF.

This clone was recorded once. This chain links TRBV5-1 with TRBJ2-7; TRBD1 matches at 10 bases. The germline V gene encodes CDR1 SGHRS and CDR2 YFSETQ. There are 16 residues in the CDR3. The V segment lost 0 bases and the J segment 4 bases; nucleotides outside the gene matches: 7. The CDR3 spells CASSLAPGTGVYEQYF. CDR3 sequence (DNA): TGCGCCAGCAGCTTGGCCCCGGGGACAGGGGTTTACGAGCAGTACTTC.

This chain uses TRBV4-2 with TRBJ1-1, with TRBD1 matching over 8 bases. Trimming at V came to 0 bases and at J to 6 bases, leaving 9 bases not matched to a gene. The V gene's germline CDR1 is LGHNA and CDR2 YNFKEQ. CDR3 size: 16 residues. CDR3 residues: CASSQEHGQGGAEAFF. Here the CDR3 DNA reads TGTGCCAGCAGCCAAGAGCACGGACAGGGAGGGGCTGAAGCTTTCTTT.

Note on this clone: The DNA is omitted, as the CDR3 cannot be located on it reliably, and the CDR3 follows TCRdb's listing. The J gene is TRBJ1-4, the V gene TRBV28; the D segment call TRBD1 is taken from the table without a DNA check. 15 amino acids form the CDR3, both terminal residues included. CDR1 is MDHEN and CDR2 is SYDVKM in the germline V gene. The CDR3 is CASTPSVAGQEKLFF.

The chain uses TRBV19 and TRBJ2-1, with D tentatively TRBD2 (5 bases). This CDR3 is 13 amino acids long. The V and J ends lost 11 bases and 5 bases respectively, with 16 bases between them. Germline V gene data show CDR1 as LNHDA and CDR2 as SQIVND (reference sequence). The CDR3 DNA sequence: TGTGCCGCCCGGTCAGCGGATAACAATGAGCAGTTCTTC. It encodes CAARSADNNEQFF.